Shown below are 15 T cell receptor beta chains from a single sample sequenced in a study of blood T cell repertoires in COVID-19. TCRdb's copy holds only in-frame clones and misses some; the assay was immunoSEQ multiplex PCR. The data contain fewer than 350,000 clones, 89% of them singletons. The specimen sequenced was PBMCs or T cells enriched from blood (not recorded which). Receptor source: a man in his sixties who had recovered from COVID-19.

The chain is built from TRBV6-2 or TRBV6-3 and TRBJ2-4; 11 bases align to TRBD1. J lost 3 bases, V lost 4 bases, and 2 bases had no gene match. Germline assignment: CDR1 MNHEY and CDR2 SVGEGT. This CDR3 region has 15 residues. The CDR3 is CASSWTGGFKNIQYF. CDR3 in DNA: TGTGCCAGCAGTTGGACAGGGGGCTTCAAAAACATTCAGTACTTC.

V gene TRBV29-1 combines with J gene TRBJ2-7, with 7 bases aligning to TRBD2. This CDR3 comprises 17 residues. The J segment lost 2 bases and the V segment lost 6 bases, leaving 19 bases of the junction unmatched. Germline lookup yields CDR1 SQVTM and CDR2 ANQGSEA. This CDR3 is CSVTGLRTSLGPYEQYF. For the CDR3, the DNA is TGCAGCGTCACGGGACTCCGGACTAGTCTCGGGCCCTACGAGCAGTACTTC.

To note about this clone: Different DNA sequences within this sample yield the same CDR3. DNA of the CDR3: TGTGCCAGCAGCCAAGATCGCACCGGGGAGCTGTTTTTT. Amino acids: CASSQDRTGELFF. The chain joins TRBV3-1 (or the pseudogene TRBV3-2) to TRBJ2-2; D unclear. The germline CDR1 and CDR2 sequences are LGHDT and YNNKEL (reference sequence). With 0 bases removed from V and 4 bases from J, the gap between germline ends came to 3 bases. The CDR3 covers 13 residues.

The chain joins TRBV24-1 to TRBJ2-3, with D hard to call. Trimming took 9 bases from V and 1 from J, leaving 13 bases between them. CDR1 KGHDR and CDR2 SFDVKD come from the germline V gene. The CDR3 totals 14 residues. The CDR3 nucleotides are TGTGCCACCTCTGACTCGAGCCGCACAGATACGCAGTATTTT. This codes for CATSDSSRTDTQYF.

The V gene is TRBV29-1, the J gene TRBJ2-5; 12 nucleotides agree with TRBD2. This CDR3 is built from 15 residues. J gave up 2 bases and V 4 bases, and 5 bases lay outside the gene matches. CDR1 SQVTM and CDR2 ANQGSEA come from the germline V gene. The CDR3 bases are TGCAGCGTTGCCGGGACTAGCGGGTATCAAGAGACCCAGTACTTC. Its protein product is CSVAGTSGYQETQYF.

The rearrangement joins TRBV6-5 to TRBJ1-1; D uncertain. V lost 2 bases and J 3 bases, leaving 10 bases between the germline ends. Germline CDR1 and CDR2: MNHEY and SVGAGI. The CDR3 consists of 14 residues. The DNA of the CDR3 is TGTGCCAGCAGTTACGACCCCGGGGACACTGAAGCTTTCTTT. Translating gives CASSYDPGDTEAFF.

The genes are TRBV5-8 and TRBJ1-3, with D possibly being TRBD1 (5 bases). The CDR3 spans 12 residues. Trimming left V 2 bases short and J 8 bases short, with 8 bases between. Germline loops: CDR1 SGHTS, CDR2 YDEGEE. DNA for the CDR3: TGTGCCAGCAGCTTAGGGGTATACACCATATATTTT. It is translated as CASSLGVYTIYF.

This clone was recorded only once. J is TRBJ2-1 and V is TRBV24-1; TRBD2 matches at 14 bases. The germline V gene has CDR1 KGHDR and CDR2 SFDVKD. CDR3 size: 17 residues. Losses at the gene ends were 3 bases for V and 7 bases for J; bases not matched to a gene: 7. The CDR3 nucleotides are TGTGCCACCAGTGATCTGCGGACTAGCGGGAGGTTAAATGAGCAGTTCTTC. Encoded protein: CATSDLRTSGRLNEQFF.

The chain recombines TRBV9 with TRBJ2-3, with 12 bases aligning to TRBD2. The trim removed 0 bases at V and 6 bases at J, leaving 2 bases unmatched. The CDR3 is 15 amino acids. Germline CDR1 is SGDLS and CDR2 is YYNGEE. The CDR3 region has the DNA TGTGCCAGCAGCGTAGGCACTAGCGGGAGGGATACGCAGTATTTT. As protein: CASSVGTSGRDTQYF.

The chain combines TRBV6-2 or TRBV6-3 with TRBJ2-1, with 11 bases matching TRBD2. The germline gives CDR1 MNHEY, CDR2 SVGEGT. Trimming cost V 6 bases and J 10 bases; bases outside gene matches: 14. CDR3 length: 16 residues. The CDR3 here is CASSFGLAGPLGEQFF. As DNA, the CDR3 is TGTGCCAGCAGCTTCGGACTAGCGGGCCCTCTCGGGGAGCAGTTCTTC.

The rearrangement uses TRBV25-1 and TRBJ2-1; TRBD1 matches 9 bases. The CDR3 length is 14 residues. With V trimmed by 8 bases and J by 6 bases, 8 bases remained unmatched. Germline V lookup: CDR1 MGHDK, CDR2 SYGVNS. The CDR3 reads CASSKQGAGNEQFF. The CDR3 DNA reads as TGTGCCAGCTCTAAACAGGGGGCTGGCAATGAGCAGTTCTTC.

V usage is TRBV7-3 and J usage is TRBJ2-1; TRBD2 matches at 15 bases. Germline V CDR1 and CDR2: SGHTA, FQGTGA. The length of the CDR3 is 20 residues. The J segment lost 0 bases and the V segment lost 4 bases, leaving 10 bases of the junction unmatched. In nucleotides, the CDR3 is TGTGCCAGCAGCTCGAATCCGGGACTAGCGGGAGGAAGCTCCTACAATGAGCAGTTCTTC. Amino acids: CASSSNPGLAGGSSYNEQFF.

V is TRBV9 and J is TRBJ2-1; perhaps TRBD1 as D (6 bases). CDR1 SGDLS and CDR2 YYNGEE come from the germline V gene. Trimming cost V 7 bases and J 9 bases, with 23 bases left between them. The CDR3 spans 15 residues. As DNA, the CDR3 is TGTGCCAGCTCCACCGGGACGGGACATGCACCTGAGCAGTTCTTC. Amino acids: CASSTGTGHAPEQFF.

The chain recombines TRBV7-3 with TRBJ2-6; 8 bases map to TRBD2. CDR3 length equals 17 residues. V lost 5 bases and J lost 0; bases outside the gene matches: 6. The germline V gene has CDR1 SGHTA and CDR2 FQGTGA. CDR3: CASSHTSGNSGANVLTF. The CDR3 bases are TGTGCCAGCAGCCATACTAGCGGCAACTCTGGGGCCAACGTCCTGACTTTC.

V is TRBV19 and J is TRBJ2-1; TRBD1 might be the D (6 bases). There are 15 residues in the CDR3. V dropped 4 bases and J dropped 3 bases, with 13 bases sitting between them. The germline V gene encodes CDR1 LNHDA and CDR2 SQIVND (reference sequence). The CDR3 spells CASSTSGTYYNEQFF. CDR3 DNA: TGTGCCAGTAGTACGTCCGGGACATACTACAATGAGCAGTTCTTC.